These 21 T cell receptor beta chains were sequenced from one sample in a study of cytomegalovirus exposure and HLA in healthy donors. The PCR had 60 Vbeta and 13 Jbeta primers. Data came from immunoSEQ multiplex PCR; TCRdb stores just in-frame clones and leaves some out. The sample includes about 79,000 clones, over 70% of them seen just once. Sequencing was carried out using PBMCs. The receptors were sampled from a man between 40 and 49 years old in good health and CMV-seropositive.

This chain uses TRBV6-6 with TRBJ2-5; D is perhaps TRBD1 (5 bases). This CDR3 has 15 residues. Trimming took 2 bases from V and 3 from J, leaving 13 bases between them. Germline V lookup: CDR1 MNHNY, CDR2 SVGAGI (reference sequence). CDR3 in amino acids: CASSYTGQGKETQYF. The CDR3 DNA reads as TGTGCCAGCAGTTACACCGGACAAGGCAAAGAGACCCAGTACTTC.

The chain is built from TRBV11-2 and TRBJ2-1, with D tentatively TRBD1 (5 bases). CDR1 and CDR2 (germline): SGHAT, FQNNGV. CDR3 length equals 15 residues. V was cut by 1 base and J by 4 bases, with 11 bases left in between. CDR3: CASSLGTKLYNEQFF. CDR3 DNA: TGTGCCAGCAGCTTAGGGACAAAACTGTACAATGAGCAGTTCTTC. The variable domain in full, with the rest retrieved from reference TRBV11-2 and TRBJ2-1, is EAGVAQSPRYKIIEKRQSVAFWCNPISGHATLYWYQQILGQGPKLLIQFQNNGVVDDSQLPKDRFSAERLKGVDSTLKIQPAKLEDSAVYLCASSLGTKLYNEQFFGPGTRLTVL.

This clone has only a few counts. The chain is built from TRBV9 and TRBJ2-1; 9 bases map to TRBD1. Germline V gene lookup returns CDR1 SGDLS and CDR2 YYNGEE. CDR3 size: 17 residues. V lost 0 bases, J lost 8 bases, and 12 bases stayed unmatched. The DNA for the CDR3 is TGTGCCAGCAGCGTAGCTCCCCCGGGACAGGGATCCCATGAGCAGTTCTTC. It is translated as CASSVAPPGQGSHEQFF.

This clone was found once. J is TRBJ2-5 and V is TRBV5-6; 8 bases match TRBD2. The CDR3 totals 15 residues. V was clipped by 5 bases and J by 1 base; unmatched bases: 7. In germline, CDR1 is SGHDT, CDR2 YYEEEE. The CDR3 sequence is CASSVLAVLQETQYF. The CDR3 DNA follows: TGTGCCAGCAGTGTACTAGCGGTACTCCAAGAGACCCAGTACTTC.

This chain uses TRBV5-1 with TRBJ2-3; 13 nucleotides match TRBD2. The CDR3 spans 18 residues. Germline values: CDR1 SGHRS, CDR2 YFSETQ. V was clipped by 3 bases and J by 6 bases; unmatched bases: 13. CDR3 residues: CASSSLLPLAGGPDTQYF. CDR3 coding DNA: TGCGCCAGCAGCTCCCTGCTCCCACTAGCGGGAGGGCCGGATACGCAGTATTTT.

This clone was seen a few times. This chain joins TRBV4-2 and TRBJ2-7; the match to TRBD1 covers 7 bases. The germline V gene has CDR1 LGHNA and CDR2 YNFKEQ. J was trimmed by 1 base and V by 4 bases; bases with no gene match: 7. The CDR3 spans 15 residues. In nucleotides, the CDR3 is TGTGCCAGCAGCCCCAAAGGGACAGAGTCCTACGAGCAGTACTTC. It yields the protein CASSPKGTESYEQYF.

The V gene is TRBV10-1, the J gene TRBJ1-1, with TRBD1 identical over 10 bases. Trimming took 2 bases from V and 11 from J; bases not matched to a gene: 17. CDR1 and CDR2 (germline): WNHNN, SYGVQD (reference sequence). There are 17 residues in the CDR3. CDR3: CASSEADRGPPSEGAFF. Here the CDR3 DNA reads TGCGCCAGCAGTGAGGCCGACAGGGGGCCCCCGTCGGAGGGGGCTTTCTTT.

This clone was found once. The chain employs TRBV19 and TRBJ2-7; tentative D call: TRBD2 (6 bases). Germline V gene sequence: CDR1 LNHDA, CDR2 SQIVND (reference sequence). The CDR3 loop spans 13 amino acids. V lost 5 bases and J 2 bases, leaving 10 bases between the germline ends. The CDR3 coding sequence is TGTGCCAGTAGTGCGGGACGGACCTACGAGCAGTACTTC. Encoded protein: CASSAGRTYEQYF.

In this sample, this clone turned up once. V and J are TRBV7-9 and TRBJ2-7, with D perhaps TRBD2 (5 bases). Per germline, CDR1 SEHNR and CDR2 FQNEAQ (reference sequence). Trimming took 5 bases from V and 0 from J, leaving 14 bases between them. CDR3 length: 15 amino acids. The chain's CDR3 is CASSPGSGSSYEQYF. CDR3 sequence (DNA): TGTGCCAGCAGCCCTGGGTCTGGGAGCTCCTACGAGCAGTACTTC.

V and J are TRBV28 and TRBJ1-5; 7 bases are shared with TRBD1. The germline gives CDR1 MDHEN, CDR2 SYDVKM. The CDR3 runs 15 residues. After removal of 5 bases from V and 4 bases from J, the junction contained 8 bases not matched to a gene. CDR3 coding DNA: TGTGCCAGCAGTCCGGGGACAGCCGTTAATCAGCCCCAGCATTTT. Amino acid sequence: CASSPGTAVNQPQHF.

The chain is built from TRBV7-2 and TRBJ1-4; TRBD1 aligns across 8 bases. Losses at the gene ends were 5 bases for V and 4 bases for J; bases not matched to a gene: 3. Germline V lookup: CDR1 SGHTA, CDR2 FQGNSA. The CDR3 consists of 14 residues. Here the CDR3 reads CASSPGQVNEKLFF. As DNA, the CDR3 is TGTGCCAGCAGCCCGGGACAGGTTAATGAAAAACTGTTTTTT.

The chain is built from TRBV28 and TRBJ2-2, with D possibly matching TRBD1 (5 bases). Deletions cut 8 bases from V and 7 bases from J, with 11 bases between. The CDR3 is made up of 12 amino acids. In germline, CDR1 is MDHEN, CDR2 SYDVKM. For the CDR3, the DNA is TGTGCCAGCCTCCAGGGTCTCGGGGAGCTGTTTTTT. This gives the protein CASLQGLGELFF.

The chain combines TRBV5-6 with TRBJ1-3; TRBD1 matches 7 bases. J gave up 0 bases and V 3 bases, and 15 bases lay outside the gene matches. The CDR3 has 19 amino acids. Germline V gene sequence: CDR1 SGHDT, CDR2 YYEEEE. The CDR3 sequence: CASSSTGQQYPLSGNTIYF. For the CDR3, the DNA is TGTGCCAGCAGCTCAACGGGACAGCAGTATCCACTCTCTGGAAACACCATATATTTT.

The V call is TRBV7-3, the J call TRBJ2-3; possible D gene TRBD2, 6 bases. Germline V CDR1 and CDR2: SGHTA, FQGTGA. This CDR3 has 14 residues. Trimming shortened V by 4 bases and J by 4 bases, and 12 bases separated the two germline ends. CDR3 DNA sequence: TGTGCCAGCAGCTCGGGGGACTCCTCAGATACGCAGTATTTT. Protein sequence: CASSSGDSSDTQYF.

The chain has TRBV7-2 and TRBJ2-2, with a tentative D call TRBD2 (6 bases). Trimming cost V 5 bases and J 4 bases, with 11 bases left between them. The CDR3 sequence is 14 residues long. CDR1 and CDR2 from the germline V gene are SGHTA and FQGNSA. The CDR3 DNA reads TGTGCCAGCAGCCTGACTAGAAGCACCGGGGAGCTGTTTTTT. Residues: CASSLTRSTGELFF.

The CDR3 spells CASSPGTGFDEQYF. CDR3 sequence (DNA): TGTGCCAGCAGCCCCGGGACAGGGTTCGACGAGCAGTACTTC. The chain links TRBV7-2 to TRBJ2-7; 9 nucleotides agree with TRBD1. The CDR3 is made up of 14 amino acids. CDR1 SGHTA and CDR2 FQGNSA come from the germline V gene. V was pared by 5 bases and J by 5 bases, with 7 bases of the junction left unmatched.

This chain links TRBV7-9 with TRBJ2-1, with 14 bases identical to TRBD2. CDR1 is SEHNR, CDR2 FQNEAQ, per germline (reference sequence). The CDR3 has 13 amino acids. J lost 7 bases, V lost 8 bases, and 1 base had no gene match. CDR3 sequence: CASGTSGGNEQFF. The CDR3 DNA sequence: TGTGCCAGCGGGACTAGCGGGGGAAATGAGCAGTTCTTC.

The chain uses TRBV5-1 and TRBJ2-3; 9 bases are a match to TRBD1. From germline, CDR1 is SGHRS and CDR2 YFSETQ. V lost 4 bases and J lost 4; bases outside the gene matches: 7. The CDR3 runs 15 residues. CDR3 protein: CASSQGTGRPDTQYF. The CDR3 DNA reads as TGCGCCAGCAGCCAGGGGACAGGGAGGCCAGATACGCAGTATTTT.

This sequence joins TRBV18 and TRBJ1-3; D uncertain. Germline assignment: CDR1 KGHSH and CDR2 LQKENI. The length of the CDR3 is 14 residues. V shed 2 bases and J shed 0 bases, with 5 bases lying between them. The CDR3 DNA sequence: TGTGCCAGCTCACCAACCAGCTCTGGAAACACCATATATTTT. Its protein is CASSPTSSGNTIYF.

The gene calls are TRBV7-2 and TRBJ1-2; 9 bases are shared with TRBD1. The CDR3 extends over 15 amino acids. V was pared by 2 bases and J by 2 bases, with 3 bases of the junction left unmatched. Germline CDR1 and CDR2: SGHTA and FQGNSA. The CDR3 DNA reads as TGTGCCAGCAGCTTATGGGGACAGGGAAACTATGGCTACACCTTC. Amino acid sequence: CASSLWGQGNYGYTF. Using reference TRBV7-2 and TRBJ1-2 for the parts outside the CDR3, the full variable domain is GAGVSQSPSNKVTEKGKDVELRCDPISGHTALYWYRQSLGQGLEFLIYFQGNSAPDKSGLPSDRFSAERTGGSVSTLTIQRTQQEDSAVYLCASSLWGQGNYGYTFGSGTRLTVV.

In DNA, the CDR3 is TGTGCCAGCAGAACTTCCTCCGGGGGCAATGAGCAGTTCTTC. Protein: CASRTSSGGNEQFF. V gene TRBV28 combines with J gene TRBJ2-1; D might be TRBD2 (6 bases). Trimming took off 6 bases at V and 6 bases at J, with 15 bases between the two ends. The CDR3 spans 14 residues. CDR1 MDHEN and CDR2 SYDVKM come from the germline V gene.